This record covers a single T cell receptor beta chain. This clone was counted only a few times. No cognate antigen has been identified for it. No quality values exist for individual bases; no much larger clone is one base distant. The CDR3 contains 17 residues, cysteine and phenylalanine counted. The CDR3 DNA has 51 bases and is translated from base 1. V is reduced by 4 bases and J by 4 bases, leaving a spacing of 21 bases between them. The germline V gene supplies CDR1 SGHRS and CDR2 YFSETQ. The sample is drawn from a study of control samples from healthy donors and cancer patients (dated by TCRdb to the early 2020s). Libraries came from the immunoSEQ multiplex PCR assay. TCRdb retrieved this table from immuneACCESS and kept in-frame rearrangements only. Not all clones are present; in checked studies, unresolved V genes account for under half, and no reason is known for the remainder. The table for this sample lists 45,000 to 60,000 clones; 94% of them were counted only once. The top ten hold almost 4% of the sample.

The source is a man aged 25 to 45 in good health. The chain uses TRBV5-1 and TRBJ2-1; a confident D gene designation cannot be given. Sequenced material: blood. The CDR3 protein sequence reads: CASSPNPWGPSYNEQFF. The bases are TGCGCCAGCAGCCCCAATCCCTGGGGTCCCAGTTACAATGAGCAGTTCTTC.